What follows is one T cell receptor beta chain and its context. Here immunoSEQ multiplex PCR was the method, and the copy in TCRdb shows in-frame clones only, minus some. This table holds over 40,000 clones, around 86% found once. The CDR3 totals 13 residues. Germline CDR1 SGHTA, CDR2 FQGTGA. The V end lost 1 base, the J end lost 15 bases, and 16 bases lay between the germline ends. This sample is part of a study of radiotherapy plus CTLA-4 blockade in lung cancer. The chain joins TRBV7-3 to TRBJ2-1; D not certain. Sequences were derived from peripheral blood, sampled from a patient treated with radiotherapy plus ipilimumab. The source of this sequence is a human donor with non-small cell lung cancer who had stable disease on radiotherapy plus ipilimumab. CDR3 coding DNA: TGTGCCAGCAGCTTAAAGCCTACCGCCGATCCGTTCTTC. Translation gives CASSLKPTADPFF.